The next 26 T cell receptor beta chains were all read from a single sample in a study of vaccination effects on CD4 cells after COVID-19. CD4+ T cells specific for antigen were expanded with viral peptide pools by the ViraFEST assay before sequencing. Subsequent to a culture period of more than 8 days, CD4+ T cells were isolated. Two doses of either BNT162b2 or mRNA-1273 were given to each participant. Libraries were prepared by immunoSEQ multiplex PCR; TCRdb keeps only in-frame clonotypes and omits some of them. Of 25,000 to 30,000 clones in the sample, around 67% are singletons; the top ten hold more than 8.5%. Their specific antigens are unknown. The material was CD4+ T cells from PBMCs cultured with HCoV-NL63 spike peptides, obtained after COVID-19 vaccination. All receptors come from a human donor who received a COVID-19 vaccine.

V usage is TRBV6-5 and J usage is TRBJ1-2, with TRBD1 matching 7 bases. CDR3 length: 13 residues. The germline V gene encodes CDR1 MNHEY and CDR2 SVGAGI. Trimming took 6 bases from V and 4 from J; bases not matched to a gene: 5. As DNA, the CDR3 is TGTGCCAGCAGGCTGGGACAGAGCTATGGCTACACCTTC. Protein sequence: CASRLGQSYGYTF.

The rearrangement uses TRBV12-3 or TRBV12-4 and TRBJ1-4; D is uncertain. V lost 3 bases, J lost 8 bases, and 4 bases lay in between. The CDR3 is made up of 11 amino acids. CDR3 DNA sequence: TGTGCCAGCAGTTTGGGCGAAAAACTGTTTTTT. Amino acid sequence: CASSLGEKLFF.

The V call is TRBV12-3 or TRBV12-4, the J call TRBJ1-1; no clear D gene. The CDR3 extends over 13 amino acids. V lost 2 bases to trimming and J lost 0 bases, with 4 bases between them. In DNA form, the CDR3 reads TGTGCCAGCAGTTTAATCATGAACACTGAAGCTTTCTTT. It yields the protein CASSLIMNTEAFF.

The chain recombines TRBV10-3 with TRBJ1-5, with D unresolved. V was pared by 6 bases and J by 7 bases, with 13 bases between. Germline CDR1 ENHRY, CDR2 SYGVKD. This CDR3 region has 13 residues. In DNA form, the CDR3 reads TGTGCCATCAGCGAGGTAGGTCAGCAGCCCCAGCATTTT. As protein: CAISEVGQQPQHF.

CDR3 in amino acids: CASSFLTSGGARTYNEQFF. The DNA of the CDR3 is TGTGCCAGCAGCTTCTTAACTAGCGGGGGGGCCAGGACCTACAATGAGCAGTTCTTC. The J gene is TRBJ2-1, the V gene TRBV5-5, with TRBD2 matching 13 bases. This CDR3 is 19 amino acids long. CDR1 and CDR2 from the germline V gene are SGHKS and YYEKEE (reference sequence). J was trimmed by 2 bases and V by 2 bases; bases with no gene match: 10.

This rearrangement joins TRBV3-1 (or the pseudogene TRBV3-2) to TRBJ1-6, with D hard to call. Germline lookup yields CDR1 LGHDT and CDR2 YNNKEL (reference sequence). The CDR3 spans 14 residues. V was shortened by 0 bases and J by 8 bases, with 8 bases between the two germline ends. The CDR3 sequence: CASSQERRDSPLHF. The CDR3 coding sequence is TGTGCCAGCAGCCAAGAAAGAAGAGATTCACCCCTCCACTTT.

This clone was seen once. At the DNA level, this CDR3 is encoded by other sequences in the same sample as well. J is TRBJ1-1 and V is TRBV19; D unresolved. CDR1 is LNHDA, CDR2 SQIVND, per germline (reference sequence). V was trimmed by 5 bases and J by 0 bases, leaving 7 bases between them. The CDR3 length is 13 residues. CDR3 bases: TGTGCCAGTAGTTCAGGATTGAACACTGAAGCTTTCTTT. The encoded protein is CASSSGLNTEAFF.

V gene TRBV2 combines with J gene TRBJ1-2; D gene unclear. V lost 3 bases, J lost 4 bases, and 3 bases lay in between. This CDR3 has 11 residues. The germline V gene encodes CDR1 SNHLY and CDR2 FYNNEI. CDR3 DNA sequence: TGTGCCAGCAGTGAGATCTATGGCTACACCTTC. Its translation is CASSEIYGYTF.

The chain employs TRBV6-5 and TRBJ2-7; D possibly corresponds to TRBD2 (6 bases). CDR1 and CDR2 from the germline V gene are MNHEY and SVGAGI. V dropped 0 bases and J dropped 3 bases, with 12 bases sitting between them. This CDR3 is 15 amino acids long. The CDR3 bases are TGTGCCAGCAGTTACTCGACTAGTTTGGGCTACGAGCAGTACTTC. This gives the protein CASSYSTSLGYEQYF.

This clone was counted only a few times. The chain recombines TRBV19 with TRBJ2-7; no clear D. Trimming stripped 7 bases from V and 1 base from J, with 11 bases between. The CDR3 length is 13 residues. CDR1 and CDR2 from the germline V gene are LNHDA and SQIVND (reference sequence). The CDR3 nucleotides read TGTGCCAGTACCCCGGCTTATTCCTACGAGCAGTACTTC. Its translation: CASTPAYSYEQYF.

The chain links TRBV23-1 to TRBJ2-1, with 7 positions matching TRBD2. TRBV23-1 is assigned to the ORF class and has an uncertain function. J gave up 1 base and V 3 bases, and 9 bases lay outside the gene matches. There are 17 residues in the CDR3. The CDR3 DNA sequence: TGCGCCAGCAGTCAGTGGGGCGGGGGAGCATCCTACAATGAGCAGTTCTTC. It specifies CASSQWGGGASYNEQFF.

This clone was counted a few times. This chain uses TRBV2 with TRBJ1-5; D not resolved. The CDR3 length is 12 residues. V lost 5 bases to trimming and J lost 6 bases, with 8 bases between them. Germline V gene data show CDR1 as SNHLY and CDR2 as FYNNEI. CDR3 region: CASSPPGQPQHF. DNA for the CDR3: TGTGCCAGCAGTCCCCCGGGTCAGCCCCAGCATTTT. Variable domain in full (rest from reference TRBV2 and TRBJ1-5): EPEVTQTPSHQVTQMGQEVILRCVPISNHLYFYWYRQILGQKVEFLVSFYNNEISEKSEIFDDQFSVERPDGSNFTLKIRSTKLEDSAMYFCASSPPGQPQHFGDGTRLSIL.

The chain carries TRBV7-9 and TRBJ1-1, with TRBD1 matching over 9 bases. The CDR3 has 14 amino acids. The ends lost 4 bases at V and 5 bases at J; junction bases unmatched: 5. The germline V gene encodes CDR1 SEHNR and CDR2 FQNEAQ (reference sequence). CDR3 protein: CASSWADRGTEAFF. DNA of the CDR3: TGTGCCAGCAGCTGGGCGGACAGGGGTACTGAAGCTTTCTTT.

This rearrangement joins TRBV9 to TRBJ1-2, with D maybe TRBD1 (5 bases). The CDR3 sequence is 15 residues long. Per germline, CDR1 SGDLS and CDR2 YYNGEE. V was shortened by 0 bases and J by 1 base, with 10 bases between the two germline ends. The CDR3 is CASSVGPGHNYGYTF. The DNA for the CDR3 is TGTGCCAGCAGCGTAGGCCCAGGGCATAACTATGGCTACACCTTC.

The chain combines TRBV6-1 with TRBJ2-7; a weak D match, TRBD2 (5 bases). CDR3 length equals 11 residues. In germline, CDR1 is MNHNS, CDR2 SASEGT. V lost 0 bases to trimming and J lost 11 bases, with 8 bases between them. CDR3 nucleotides: TGTGCCAGCAGTGAAGCCGAGAGGGAGTACTTC. Amino acids: CASSEAEREYF.

The genes are TRBV29-1 and TRBJ1-4; D is perhaps TRBD1 (5 bases). This CDR3 region has 12 residues. V lost 7 bases and J 4 bases, leaving 10 bases between the germline ends. Germline loops: CDR1 SQVTM, CDR2 ANQGSEA. The CDR3 loop reads CSAGRGNEKLFF. CDR3 DNA sequence: TGCAGCGCGGGACGGGGTAATGAAAAACTGTTTTTT. Variable domain in full (rest from reference TRBV29-1 and TRBJ1-4): SAVISQKPSRDICQRGTSLTIQCQVDSQVTMMFWYRQQPGQSLTLIATANQGSEATYESGFVIDKFPISRPNLTFSTLTVSNMSPEDSSIYLCSAGRGNEKLFFGSGTQLSVL.

The CDR3 protein is CASSLSLLNEQFF. CDR3 nucleotides: TGTGCCAGCAGCCTCTCCCTTCTGAATGAGCAGTTCTTC. The chain employs TRBV11-3 and TRBJ2-1, with D hard to call. The germline V gene has CDR1 SGHNT and CDR2 YENEEA. There are 13 residues in the CDR3. Trimming took 5 bases from V and 7 from J, leaving 12 bases between them.

The chain employs TRBV27 and TRBJ1-5; TRBD1 agrees at 10 bases. Losses at the gene ends were 7 bases for V and 6 bases for J; bases not matched to a gene: 12. This CDR3 is built from 16 residues. Germline values: CDR1 MNHEY, CDR2 SMNVEV (reference sequence). CDR3: CASIKGGQGRSQPQHF. The CDR3 coding sequence is TGTGCCAGCATTAAAGGGGGACAGGGGAGGAGTCAGCCCCAGCATTTT.

This chain joins TRBV6-1 and TRBJ2-2; TRBD2 aligns across 10 bases. This CDR3 spans 15 amino acids. Per the germline V gene, CDR1 is MNHNS and CDR2 is SASEGT. V shed 2 bases, J shed 3 bases, and the junction held 0 bases outside the gene matches. The CDR3 region is CASSELAGDTGELFF. The CDR3 bases are TGTGCCAGCAGTGAACTAGCGGGAGACACCGGGGAGCTGTTTTTT.

The rearrangement uses TRBV19 and TRBJ1-6; possible D gene TRBD1, 5 bases. With 4 bases removed from V and 7 bases from J, the gap between germline ends came to 17 bases. From germline, CDR1 is LNHDA and CDR2 SQIVND (reference sequence). The CDR3 extends over 16 amino acids. For the CDR3, the DNA is TGTGCCAGTAGTACGGGGACTGAGATTGGGAATTCACCCCTCCACTTT. Residues: CASSTGTEIGNSPLHF.

The chain carries TRBV10-3 and TRBJ2-7; D is tentatively TRBD1 or TRBD2 (5 bases each). The V end lost 7 bases, the J end lost 5 bases, and 15 bases lay between the germline ends. The CDR3 totals 13 residues. Per germline, CDR1 ENHRY and CDR2 SYGVKD. The CDR3: CAIMAGRDNEQYF. The CDR3 region has the DNA TGTGCCATCATGGCGGGCAGGGATAACGAGCAGTACTTC.

This clone turned up a few times. The CDR3 DNA reads as TGTGCCAGCTCACGGGGACAGGGATTAGTTTTCTTT. This encodes CASSRGQGLVFF. The chain couples TRBV18 to TRBJ1-1; 9 nucleotides match TRBD1. This CDR3 is 12 amino acids long. Germline CDR1 and CDR2: KGHSH and LQKENI. The V gene end was trimmed by 4 bases and the J gene end by 13 bases; junction bases not matched to a gene: 7.

This clone was picked up one time. The CDR3 nucleotides are TGCGCCAGCAGCTTGGGGGGAGACTCACCCTACAATGAGCAGTTCTTC. This encodes CASSLGGDSPYNEQFF. The J gene is TRBJ2-1, the V gene TRBV5-1; a possible D gene is TRBD2 (5 bases). Looked up from germline, CDR1 is SGHRS and CDR2 is YFSETQ. The CDR3 totals 16 residues. The V end lost 0 bases, the J end lost 2 bases, and 12 bases lay between the germline ends.

The CDR3 coding sequence is TGTGCCTGGGGGACAGGGACCCCCAATCAGCCCCAGCATTTT. It specifies CAWGTGTPNQPQHF. The V gene is TRBV30, the J gene TRBJ1-5, with 9 bases identical to TRBD1. Per the germline V gene, CDR1 is GTSNPN and CDR2 is SVGIG (reference sequence). Germline trimming cut 5 bases from V and 3 bases from J; bases unmatched to any gene: 5. The CDR3 extends over 14 amino acids.

This clone was observed a handful of times. This chain uses TRBV3-1 (or the pseudogene TRBV3-2) with TRBJ2-1, with 12 positions matching TRBD1. Germline V gene sequence: CDR1 LGHDT, CDR2 YNNKEL (reference sequence). The CDR3 has 17 amino acids. The V gene end was trimmed by 4 bases and the J gene end by 7 bases; junction bases not matched to a gene: 11. The chain's CDR3 is CASSRTISGQGANEQFF. CDR3 in DNA: TGTGCCAGCAGCCGGACGATATCGGGACAGGGGGCTAATGAGCAGTTCTTC.

V usage is TRBV4-2 and J usage is TRBJ2-7, with D unclear. In germline, CDR1 is LGHNA, CDR2 YNFKEQ. The CDR3 has 14 amino acids. Trimming removed 2 bases at V and 4 bases at J, with 12 bases between. In nucleotides, the CDR3 is TGTGCCAGCAGCCAACTAGGAACCATGTACGAGCAGTACTTC. This codes for CASSQLGTMYEQYF.